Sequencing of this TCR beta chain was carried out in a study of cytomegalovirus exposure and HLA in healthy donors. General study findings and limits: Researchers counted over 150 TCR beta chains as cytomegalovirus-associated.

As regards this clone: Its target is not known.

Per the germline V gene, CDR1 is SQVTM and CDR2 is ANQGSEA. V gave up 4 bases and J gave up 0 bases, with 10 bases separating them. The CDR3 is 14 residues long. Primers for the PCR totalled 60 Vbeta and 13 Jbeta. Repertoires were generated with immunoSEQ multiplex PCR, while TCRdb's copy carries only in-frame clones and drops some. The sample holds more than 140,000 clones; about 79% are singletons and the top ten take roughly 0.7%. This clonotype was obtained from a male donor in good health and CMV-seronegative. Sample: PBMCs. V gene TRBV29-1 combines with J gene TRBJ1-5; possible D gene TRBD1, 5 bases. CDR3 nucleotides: TGCAGCGTTGCCACAGGAAGTAGCAATCAGCCCCAGCATTTT. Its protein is CSVATGSSNQPQHF.